Below, one T cell receptor (beta chain) is given with its context. Its antigen is unknown. This CDR3 spans 17 amino acids. The germline V and J ends were trimmed by 0 bases and 0 bases, with 12 bases remaining between them. Looked up from germline, CDR1 is SGHTA and CDR2 is FQGNSA. Sequencing used immunoSEQ multiplex PCR; TCRdb keeps in-frame clones, though not all of them. The sample holds approximately 85,000 clones, 85% to 90% seen once. This specimen comes from a study of identifying expanded T cells in peripheral blood. General study points: Over approximately two and four weeks, about 15 and 18 clones changed, versus approximately 1.2 between replicates. Approximately 2-week clone count variance significantly increased as total template count grew.

Collection occurred without any documented infections or immune events in donors. V usage is TRBV7-2 and J usage is TRBJ1-3, with unresolved D. The origin of this receptor is a person aged 18-70 years in good health. Sequences were obtained from blood. CDR3 loop: CASSLAGRPSSGNTIYF. The CDR3 bases are TGTGCCAGCAGCTTAGCCGGGCGCCCTAGCTCTGGAAACACCATATATTTT.